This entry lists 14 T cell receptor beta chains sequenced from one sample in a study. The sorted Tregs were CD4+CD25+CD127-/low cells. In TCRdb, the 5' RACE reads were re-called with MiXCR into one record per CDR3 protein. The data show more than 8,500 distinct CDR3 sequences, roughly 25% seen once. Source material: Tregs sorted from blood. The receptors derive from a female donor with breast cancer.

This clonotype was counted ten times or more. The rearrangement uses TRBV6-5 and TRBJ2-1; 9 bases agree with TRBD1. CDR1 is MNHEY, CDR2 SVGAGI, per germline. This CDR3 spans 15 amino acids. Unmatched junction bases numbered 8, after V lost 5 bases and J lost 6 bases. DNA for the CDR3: TGTGCCAGCAGTACCGCCGAGACAGGGGGCAATGAGCAGTTCTTC. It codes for CASSTAETGGNEQFF.

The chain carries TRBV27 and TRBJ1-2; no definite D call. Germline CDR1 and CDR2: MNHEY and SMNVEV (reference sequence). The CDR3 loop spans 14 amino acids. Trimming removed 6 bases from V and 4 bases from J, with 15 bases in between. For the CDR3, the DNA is TGTGCCAGCAGCCCCGGTTGTAGGATCTATGGCTACACCTTC. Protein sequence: CASSPGCRIYGYTF.

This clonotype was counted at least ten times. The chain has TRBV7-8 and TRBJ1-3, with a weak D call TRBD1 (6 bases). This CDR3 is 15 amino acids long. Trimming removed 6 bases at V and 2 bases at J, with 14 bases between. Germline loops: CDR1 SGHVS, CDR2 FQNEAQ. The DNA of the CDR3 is TGTGCCAGCAGGTTTACAGGGAGCCCTGGAAACACCATATATTTT. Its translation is CASRFTGSPGNTIYF.

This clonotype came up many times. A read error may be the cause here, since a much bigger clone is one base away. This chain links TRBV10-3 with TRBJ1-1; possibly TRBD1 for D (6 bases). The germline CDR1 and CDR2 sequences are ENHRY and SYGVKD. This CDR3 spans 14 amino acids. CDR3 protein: CAISPEGVLTEALF. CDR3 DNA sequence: TGTGCCATCAGTCCAGAGGGGGTTTTGACTGAAGCTCTCTTT.

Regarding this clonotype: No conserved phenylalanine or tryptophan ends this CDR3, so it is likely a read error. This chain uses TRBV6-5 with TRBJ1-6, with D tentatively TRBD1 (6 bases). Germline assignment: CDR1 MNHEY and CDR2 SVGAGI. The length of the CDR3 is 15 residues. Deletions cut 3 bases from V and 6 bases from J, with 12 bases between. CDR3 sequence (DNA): TGTGCCAGCAGTTATGGCAGGGGCTGTAATTCACCCCTCCACCTT. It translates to CASSYGRGCNSPLHL.

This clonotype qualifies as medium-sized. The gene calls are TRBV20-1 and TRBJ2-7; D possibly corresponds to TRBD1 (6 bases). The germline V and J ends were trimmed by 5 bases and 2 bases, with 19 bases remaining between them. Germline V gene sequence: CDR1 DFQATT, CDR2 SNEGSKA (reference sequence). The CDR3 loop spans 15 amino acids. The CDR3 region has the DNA TGCAGTGCTCCCGATCCGGGACAACCAACCTACGAGCAGTACTTC. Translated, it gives CSAPDPGQPTYEQYF.

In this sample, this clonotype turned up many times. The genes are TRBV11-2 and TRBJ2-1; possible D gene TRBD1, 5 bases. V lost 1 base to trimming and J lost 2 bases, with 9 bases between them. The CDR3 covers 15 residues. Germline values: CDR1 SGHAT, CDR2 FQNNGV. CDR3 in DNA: TGTGCCAGCAGCTTAGCAGGGTGGCCCTACAATGAGCAGTTCTTC. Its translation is CASSLAGWPYNEQFF.

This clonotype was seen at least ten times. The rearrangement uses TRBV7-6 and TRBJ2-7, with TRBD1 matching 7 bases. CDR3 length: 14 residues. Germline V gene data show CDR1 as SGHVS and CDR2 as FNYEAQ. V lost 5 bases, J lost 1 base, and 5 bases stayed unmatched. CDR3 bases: TGTGCCAGCAGCCCTAGGGACAGTTCCTACGAGCAGTACTTC. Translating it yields CASSPRDSSYEQYF.

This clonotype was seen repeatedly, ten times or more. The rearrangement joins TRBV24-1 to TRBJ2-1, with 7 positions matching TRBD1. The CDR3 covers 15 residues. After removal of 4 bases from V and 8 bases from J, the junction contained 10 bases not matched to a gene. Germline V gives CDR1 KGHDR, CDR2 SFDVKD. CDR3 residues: CATSDKHRGGDEQFF. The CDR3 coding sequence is TGTGCCACCAGTGACAAACACAGGGGCGGCGATGAGCAGTTCTTC.

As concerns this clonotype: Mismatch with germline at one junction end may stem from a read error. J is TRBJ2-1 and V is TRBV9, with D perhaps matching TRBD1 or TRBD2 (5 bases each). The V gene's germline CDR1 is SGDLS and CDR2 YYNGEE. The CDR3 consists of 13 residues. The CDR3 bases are TGTGCCAGCAGCGTATACGGGGCGGCTGAGCAGATCTTC. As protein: CASSVYGAAEQIF.

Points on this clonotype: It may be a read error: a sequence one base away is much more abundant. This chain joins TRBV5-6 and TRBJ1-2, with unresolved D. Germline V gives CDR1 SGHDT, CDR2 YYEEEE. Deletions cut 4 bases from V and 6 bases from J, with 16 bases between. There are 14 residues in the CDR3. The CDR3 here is CASSLRRALNGYTF. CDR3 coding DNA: TGTGCCAGCAGCCTGCGCCGGGCTCTCAATGGCTACACCTTC.

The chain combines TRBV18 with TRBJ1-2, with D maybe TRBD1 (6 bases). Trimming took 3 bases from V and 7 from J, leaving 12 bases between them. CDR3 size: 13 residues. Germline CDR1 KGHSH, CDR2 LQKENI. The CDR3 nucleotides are TGTGCCAGCTCACCTTCCGGGACATCTGGCTACACCTTC. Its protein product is CASSPSGTSGYTF.

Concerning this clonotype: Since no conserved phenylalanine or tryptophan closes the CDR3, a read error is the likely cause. CDR3 residues: CACSVTSGSVDEQFS. The CDR3 DNA sequence: TGTGCCTGCAGTGTTACTAGCGGGAGTGTCGATGAGCAGTTCTCC. This chain uses TRBV6-1 with TRBJ2-1; 11 positions agree with TRBD2. CDR1 MNHNS and CDR2 SASEGT come from the germline V gene. CDR3 length: 15 amino acids.

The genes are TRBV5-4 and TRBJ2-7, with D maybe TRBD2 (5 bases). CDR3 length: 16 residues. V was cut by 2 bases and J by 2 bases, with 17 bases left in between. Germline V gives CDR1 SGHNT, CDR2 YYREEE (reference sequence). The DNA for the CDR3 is TGTGCCAGCAGCTTTAAACCAGCGGTAAATACCTACGAGCAGTACTTC. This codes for CASSFKPAVNTYEQYF.